This TCR beta chain was sequenced in a study of lymphopenia after photon versus proton radiotherapy. This clone was picked up a small number of times. Trimming took 8 bases from V and 8 from J, leaving 15 bases between them. This CDR3 is 13 amino acids long. Germline V gene data show CDR1 as LNHDA and CDR2 as SQIVND (reference sequence). TCRdb's copy holds only in-frame clones and misses some; the assay was immunoSEQ multiplex PCR. The table has 35,000 to 45,000 clones, under 85% seen once. This rearrangement joins TRBV19 to TRBJ1-4; maybe TRBD1 (6 bases). The clonotype comes from a woman in her 70s with pancreatic cancer. The specimen was peripheral blood, collected from a patient treated with proton-based radiotherapy. DNA for the CDR3: TGTGCCAGTGGCACAGGGCAGGGGGAAAAACTGTTTTTT. Its translation is CASGTGQGEKLFF.